This note documents a single TCR beta chain sequence. Its antigen is as yet unknown. This entry belongs to a study of cytomegalovirus exposure and HLA in healthy donors. 13 Jbeta primers and 60 Vbeta primers were used for the PCR. Study processing details: A later analysis tallied approximately 80 million unique TCR beta chains, approximately 11 million of them shared. Profiled with immunoSEQ multiplex PCR; TCRdb holds only in-frame clones, not every one. V, J and clone size reflect that table, while D and trimming were determined from the DNA. The sample holds some 200,000 clones, roughly 70% seen once. Notes on the study in general: In a later analysis, common viral pathogens appeared linked to several of the most significant clusters.

Sequences were obtained from PBMCs. The clonotype comes from a man aged 35 to 55 in good health and CMV-seropositive.

The CDR3 region has the DNA TGCAGCGTTTCGCAGGTCATGAACACTGAAGCTTTCTTT. Amino acids: CSVSQVMNTEAFF. The chain combines TRBV29-1 with TRBJ1-1; D remains unclear. Looked up from germline, CDR1 is SQVTM and CDR2 is ANQGSEA. This CDR3 comprises 13 residues. V lost 5 bases and J lost 0, with 10 bases in between.